This T cell receptor (beta chain) was obtained from a study of T cells expressing NK-cell markers. Comment on this clonotype: Its antigen remains unknown.

The CDR3 totals 14 residues. Looked up from germline, CDR1 is KGHDR and CDR2 is SFDVKD. General study findings and limits: Topping the CD3+CD56-NKG2C+ fraction as well were these clonotypes, in several donors.

TCRdb re-called the 5' RACE reads and shows each CDR3 protein once, DNA omitted. Its listing shows 130,000 to 150,000 distinct CDR3 sequences. The chain recombines TRBV24-1 with TRBJ2-1; TCRdb calls TRBD1, which cannot be checked without DNA. The TCR sequence derives from a man aged 18 to 29 in good health. Sequenced material: blood T cells: a sorted CD56 or NKG2C T cell subset, CD4+ or CD8+ T cells, or bulk PBMC T cells (not recorded which). The chain's CDR3 is CATSDWDTSNEQFF.